The 32 T cell receptor beta chains below were found in one sample sequenced in a study of cytomegalovirus exposure and HLA in healthy donors. The PCR was carried out with 60 Vbeta primers and 13 Jbeta primers. TCRdb keeps only in-frame clones here, not all; method: immunoSEQ multiplex PCR. The data hold some 120,000 clones, with roughly 80% observed a single time. The sample taken for sequencing was PBMCs. These receptors originate from a man aged 25-40 years in good health and CMV-seropositive.

The chain has TRBV30 and TRBJ2-7, with 8 bases aligning to TRBD1. The length of the CDR3 is 13 residues. V dropped 0 bases and J dropped 2; count of bases not matched to a gene: 0. Germline CDR1 and CDR2: GTSNPN and SVGIG (reference sequence). This CDR3 reads CAWSVQGAYEQYF. CDR3 DNA: TGTGCCTGGAGTGTACAGGGGGCCTACGAGCAGTACTTC. Based on the CDR3 plus reference TRBV30 and TRBJ2-7, the full variable domain is SQTIHQWPATLVQPVGSPLSLECTVEGTSNPNLYWYRQAAGRGLQLLFYSVGIGQISSEVPQNLSASRPQDRQFILSSKKLLLSDSGFYLCAWSVQGAYEQYFGPGTRLTVT.

This clone was picked up a small number of times. The CDR3 loop is CASSWGPERPTDTQYF. CDR3 coding DNA: TGCGCCAGCAGCTGGGGGCCCGAGCGGCCCACAGATACGCAGTATTTT. J is TRBJ2-3 and V is TRBV5-1; D perhaps matches TRBD1 (6 bases). The V and J ends lost 3 bases and 2 bases respectively, with 16 bases between them. Germline values: CDR1 SGHRS, CDR2 YFSETQ. The CDR3 has 16 amino acids.

V is TRBV7-3 and J is TRBJ2-7; 7 positions agree with TRBD1. This CDR3 region has 13 residues. V lost 4 bases, J lost 5 bases, and 5 bases stayed unmatched. Germline V gives CDR1 SGHTA, CDR2 FQGTGA. The chain's CDR3 is CASSWGQSDEQYF. CDR3 nucleotides: TGTGCCAGCAGCTGGGGACAGAGTGACGAGCAGTACTTC. Variable domain in full (rest from reference TRBV7-3 and TRBJ2-7): GAGVSQTPSNKVTEKGKYVELRCDPISGHTALYWYRQSLGQGPEFLIYFQGTGAADDSGLPNDRFFAVRPEGSVSTLKIQRTERGDSAVYLCASSWGQSDEQYFGPGTRLTVT.

The chain couples TRBV11-1 to TRBJ2-7; 8 nucleotides agree with TRBD1. This CDR3 spans 15 amino acids. V lost 1 base and J lost 5; bases outside the gene matches: 7. Germline lookup yields CDR1 SGHAT and CDR2 FQDESV (reference sequence). Written as DNA, the CDR3 is TGTGCCAGCAGCTTAGGCACAGGGGGTTGGGACGAGCAGTACTTC. It specifies CASSLGTGGWDEQYF.

This rearrangement joins TRBV27 to TRBJ2-1; D is perhaps TRBD2 (5 bases). Germline CDR1 MNHEY, CDR2 SMNVEV (reference sequence). Trimming removed 4 bases at V and 7 bases at J, with 11 bases between. CDR3 length: 13 residues. CDR3 protein: CASSWTPRNEQFF. As DNA, the CDR3 is TGTGCCAGCAGTTGGACTCCACGGAATGAGCAGTTCTTC.

This clone was counted only a few times. The rearrangement joins TRBV5-1 to TRBJ2-5, with D possibly TRBD2 on 5 matching bases. CDR1 SGHRS and CDR2 YFSETQ come from the germline V gene. CDR3 length equals 15 residues. Trimming stripped 0 bases from V and 5 bases from J, with 14 bases between. The DNA for the CDR3 is TGCGCCAGCAGCTTGGCCTTAGCGTCCGGGGAGACCCAGTACTTC. Translation: CASSLALASGETQYF. Using reference TRBV5-1 and TRBJ2-5 for the parts outside the CDR3, the full variable domain is KAGVTQTPRYLIKTRGQQVTLSCSPISGHRSVSWYQQTPGQGLQFLFEYFSETQRNKGNFPGRFSGRQFSNSRSEMNVSTLELGDSALYLCASSLALASGETQYFGPGTRLLVL.

The chain uses TRBV9 and TRBJ2-5; weak D call: TRBD1 (6 bases). CDR1 is SGDLS, CDR2 YYNGEE, per germline. The CDR3 length is 16 residues. The V end was cut by 0 bases, the J end by 5 bases, with 17 bases between. The CDR3 loop is CASSVGPIDRRETQYF. In DNA, the CDR3 is TGTGCCAGCAGCGTAGGCCCGATAGACAGGAGGGAGACCCAGTACTTC.

CDR3 nucleotides: TGTGCCAGCAGCACCCTACGGACTGGGACAGGGGGCTTGAACTATGGCTACACCTTC. Translated: CASSTLRTGTGGLNYGYTF. The chain joins TRBV7-9 to TRBJ1-2; TRBD1 matches 12 bases. Germline values: CDR1 SEHNR, CDR2 FQNEAQ (reference sequence). The CDR3 is 19 residues long. V shed 5 bases and J 2 bases; nucleotides not matched to a gene: 15.

The chain links TRBV6-5 to TRBJ2-7; the match to TRBD2 covers 7 bases. The CDR3 extends over 15 amino acids. Germline V lookup: CDR1 MNHEY, CDR2 SVGAGI. Germline trimming cut 2 bases from V and 0 bases from J; bases unmatched to any gene: 4. The CDR3 loop is CASSYGREDSYEQYV. The CDR3 DNA is TGTGCCAGCAGTTACGGTCGGGAGGACTCCTACGAGCAGTACGTC.

The V gene is TRBV28, the J gene TRBJ2-3, with a possible D match to TRBD2 (6 bases). CDR1 is MDHEN and CDR2 is SYDVKM in the germline V gene. With 6 bases removed from V and 0 bases from J, the gap between germline ends came to 16 bases. The CDR3 covers 16 residues. This CDR3 reads CASSSFRGDSTDTQYF. The CDR3, as DNA: TGTGCCAGCAGCTCGTTCCGCGGGGATAGCACAGATACGCAGTATTTT.

This chain links TRBV7-2 with TRBJ1-4; D might be TRBD1 (6 bases). The V and J ends lost 5 bases and 6 bases respectively, with 16 bases between them. The germline V gene encodes CDR1 SGHTA and CDR2 FQGNSA. The CDR3 sequence is 15 residues long. The CDR3, as DNA: TGTGCCAGCAGCAAAGGGGGGGGGCTCGATGAAAAACTGTTTTTT. It yields the protein CASSKGGGLDEKLFF.

This clone was found once. The rearrangement links TRBV6-1 to TRBJ1-1; 8 nucleotides agree with TRBD1. Trimming removed 4 bases from V and 6 bases from J; junction bases left unmatched: 10. CDR1 and CDR2 from the germline V gene are MNHNS and SASEGT. The CDR3 extends over 15 amino acids. The CDR3 here is CASSARQGREAEAFF. The CDR3 DNA follows: TGTGCCAGCAGTGCCCGACAGGGGAGGGAAGCTGAAGCTTTCTTT.

The rearrangement joins TRBV10-3 to TRBJ1-1; TRBD1 might be the D (5 bases). Trimming shortened V by 2 bases and J by 6 bases, and 7 bases separated the two germline ends. CDR1 ENHRY and CDR2 SYGVKD come from the germline V gene. CDR3 length equals 12 residues. The CDR3: CAISEDSSEAFF. CDR3 in DNA: TGTGCCATCAGTGAGGACAGTTCTGAAGCTTTCTTT.

This chain joins TRBV7-2 and TRBJ2-5; D is undetermined. This CDR3 contains 12 residues. Germline V gene data show CDR1 as SGHTA and CDR2 as FQGNSA. V lost 5 bases and J 3 bases, leaving 7 bases between the germline ends. CDR3 sequence (DNA): TGTGCCAGCAGCCGAAGAGAAGAGACCCAGTACTTC. Translation: CASSRREETQYF.

This clone has only a few counts. V and J are TRBV5-1 and TRBJ1-4; 12 nucleotides line up with TRBD1. Trimming took 4 bases from V and 8 from J; bases not matched to a gene: 6. Germline V gene sequence: CDR1 SGHRS, CDR2 YFSETQ. CDR3 length: 15 residues. CDR3 nucleotides: TGCGCCAGCAGCATCGGGACAGGGGGCCGGGAAAAACTGTTTTTT. This codes for CASSIGTGGREKLFF.

The chain recombines TRBV7-9 with TRBJ2-2, with TRBD1 identical over 11 bases. The germline gives CDR1 SEHNR, CDR2 FQNEAQ (reference sequence). This CDR3 has 18 residues. V gave up 5 bases and J gave up 6 bases; unmatched junction bases: 14. CDR3 coding DNA: TGTGCCAGCAGCCGAGGAAGCTGGACAGGGGGCACTTCCGGGGAGCTGTTTTTT. Translation gives CASSRGSWTGGTSGELFF.

This clone appeared a few times. The rearrangement joins TRBV7-2 to TRBJ2-2; D not resolved. Germline V CDR1 and CDR2: SGHTA, FQGNSA. The CDR3 runs 12 residues. V lost 4 bases to trimming and J lost 6 bases, with 6 bases between them. This CDR3 is CASSSPSGELFF. CDR3 bases: TGTGCCAGCAGCTCCCCCTCCGGGGAGCTGTTTTTT.

This chain joins TRBV10-2 and TRBJ2-3; no reliable D call. Germline loops: CDR1 WSHSY, CDR2 SAAADI. Between the trimmed V and J ends, which lost 5 bases and 5 bases, there was a span of 14 bases. This CDR3 is 14 amino acids long. The CDR3 DNA reads TGCGCCAGCAGTATGGGTAGCTACGAAGATACGCAGTATTTT. It specifies CASSMGSYEDTQYF.

V is TRBV27 and J is TRBJ1-5; TRBD1 might be the D (6 bases). V was shortened by 0 bases and J by 4 bases, with 10 bases between the two germline ends. Germline V gives CDR1 MNHEY, CDR2 SMNVEV (reference sequence). The length of the CDR3 is 15 residues. Here the CDR3 reads CASSLSRTANQPQHF. CDR3 DNA: TGTGCCAGCAGTTTATCCCGGACAGCTAATCAGCCCCAGCATTTT.

This clone was observed a few times. J is TRBJ2-4 and V is TRBV5-1, with TRBD2 as a possible D gene (7 bases). Trimming stripped 4 bases from V and 6 bases from J, with 20 bases between. The CDR3 totals 16 residues. The germline CDR1 and CDR2 sequences are SGHRS and YFSETQ. This chain's CDR3 is CASSDHWGGEGNIQYF. The CDR3 nucleotides are TGCGCCAGCAGCGACCACTGGGGGGGCGAGGGAAACATTCAGTACTTC. Filled out from reference TRBV5-1 and TRBJ2-4, the complete variable domain reads KAGVTQTPRYLIKTRGQQVTLSCSPISGHRSVSWYQQTPGQGLQFLFEYFSETQRNKGNFPGRFSGRQFSNSRSEMNVSTLELGDSALYLCASSDHWGGEGNIQYFGAGTRLSVL.

The gene calls are TRBV28 and TRBJ1-2; D may be TRBD1 (6 bases). The CDR3 has 13 amino acids. V was cut by 4 bases and J by 4 bases, with 10 bases left in between. From germline, CDR1 is MDHEN and CDR2 SYDVKM. The CDR3 sequence is CASSWGGGYGYTF. The CDR3 DNA reads as TGTGCCAGCAGTTGGGGGGGCGGCTATGGCTACACCTTC.

This clone was counted only a few times. V usage is TRBV4-2 and J usage is TRBJ1-4; D remains unclear. The CDR3 sequence is 15 residues long. Trimming pared 0 bases from V and 8 bases from J, leaving 13 bases between. The germline gives CDR1 LGHNA, CDR2 YNFKEQ. This chain's CDR3 is CASSQDEGSSEKLFF. DNA of the CDR3: TGTGCCAGCAGCCAAGATGAGGGCTCAAGCGAAAAACTGTTTTTT.

V and J are TRBV29-1 and TRBJ2-1, with TRBD2 as a possible D gene (5 bases). V was clipped by 4 bases and J by 8 bases, with 18 bases between them. The CDR3 has 14 amino acids. Per germline, CDR1 SQVTM and CDR2 ANQGSEA. The CDR3 spells CSVVFLASFDEQFF. For the CDR3, the DNA is TGCAGCGTTGTCTTCCTAGCAAGTTTCGATGAGCAGTTCTTC.

A few counts support this clone. The chain uses TRBV27 and TRBJ2-7, with TRBD2 matching 9 bases. V trimming: 5 bases; J trimming: 7 bases; junction bases outside the gene matches: 9. The V gene's germline CDR1 is MNHEY and CDR2 SMNVEV (reference sequence). This CDR3 region has 14 residues. CDR3 protein: CASSPRTSAWEQYF. Here the CDR3 DNA reads TGTGCCAGCAGTCCCCGGACTAGCGCGTGGGAGCAGTACTTC.

This CDR3 reads CASSPGDREVLNTEAFF. The CDR3 DNA is TGCGCCAGCAGCCCCGGGGACAGGGAGGTTTTGAACACTGAAGCTTTCTTT. The V call is TRBV5-1, the J call TRBJ1-1; the match to TRBD1 covers 9 bases. V trimming: 4 bases; J trimming: 0 bases; junction bases outside the gene matches: 10. The germline V gene has CDR1 SGHRS and CDR2 YFSETQ. The CDR3 covers 17 residues.

This rearrangement joins TRBV6-1 to TRBJ1-5; D unresolved. Trimming cost V 0 bases and J 2 bases, with 17 bases left between them. Per germline, CDR1 MNHNS and CDR2 SASEGT. This CDR3 has 18 residues. The CDR3 DNA is TGTGCCAGCAGTGAAGCGCGACGGGGAGGGATGGGCAATCAGCCCCAGCATTTT. Encoded protein: CASSEARRGGMGNQPQHF.

J is TRBJ1-6 and V is TRBV6-5; the D is unclear. V lost 4 bases and J 7 bases, leaving 14 bases between the germline ends. The CDR3 has 15 amino acids. Germline V lookup: CDR1 MNHEY, CDR2 SVGAGI. The CDR3 is CASSSTALPNSPLHF. The CDR3, as DNA: TGTGCCAGCAGTTCGACTGCCCTACCGAATTCACCCCTCCACTTT.

V gene TRBV6-1 combines with J gene TRBJ2-7; 7 bases align to TRBD1. In germline, CDR1 is MNHNS, CDR2 SASEGT. V was pared by 7 bases and J by 2 bases, with 8 bases of the junction left unmatched. The length of the CDR3 is 14 residues. Written as DNA, the CDR3 is TGTGCCAGCACGACAGGGCTGGACCCCTACGAGCAGTACGTC. This encodes CASTTGLDPYEQYV.

This chain connects TRBV5-1 to TRBJ1-4; D unresolved. Germline CDR1 is SGHRS and CDR2 is YFSETQ. This CDR3 has 14 amino acids. Trimming stripped 4 bases from V and 7 bases from J, with 14 bases between. The CDR3 sequence: CASSLSRGSEKLFF. CDR3 coding DNA: TGCGCCAGCAGCCTCAGTCGAGGCTCTGAAAAACTGTTTTTT.

The chain employs TRBV10-3 and TRBJ1-5; TRBD1 matches 12 bases. There are 15 residues in the CDR3. V shed 6 bases and J 9 bases; nucleotides not matched to a gene: 9. CDR1 and CDR2 from the germline V gene are ENHRY and SYGVKD. The DNA of the CDR3 is TGTGCCATCAGGCTGGGACAGGGGGCAAGTACGCCCCAGCATTTT. The encoded protein is CAIRLGQGASTPQHF.

This clone was seen a single time. V and J are TRBV27 and TRBJ1-4; no firm D call. The germline gives CDR1 MNHEY, CDR2 SMNVEV (reference sequence). The CDR3 is 15 amino acids. V lost 3 bases, J lost 1 base, and 9 bases lay in between. In DNA form, the CDR3 reads TGTGCCAGCAGTTTCCGGCGGCTAACTAATGAAAAACTGTTTTTT. It yields the protein CASSFRRLTNEKLFF.

This clone was found once. The chain uses TRBV15 and TRBJ2-7; 9 bases map to TRBD2. V shed 0 bases and J 1 base; nucleotides not matched to a gene: 4. CDR1 LNHNV and CDR2 YYDKDF come from the germline V gene (reference sequence). The CDR3 runs 16 residues. The CDR3 sequence is CATSREGLAGSYEQYV. The CDR3 nucleotides read TGTGCCACCAGCAGAGAGGGGCTAGCGGGATCCTACGAGCAGTACGTC.